This T cell receptor (beta chain) was found in a study of blood T cell repertoires in COVID-19. Turning to the study itself: There were acute and convalescent COVID-19 samples, and they came from the United States, Italy and Spain. T cells, B-cell-depleted T cells, or PBMCs supplied cDNA or gDNA.

This clone was seen only once. In the source study's methods: Nucleated cell number was recorded as an estimate derived from reference gene primer amplification. TCRdb keeps only in-frame clones here, not all; method: immunoSEQ multiplex PCR. From that table come the V and J calls and clone size; the DNA was used to work out D and trimming. In the table there are approximately 230,000 clones, approximately 80% of which are singletons. Trimming stripped 8 bases from V and 2 bases from J, with 10 bases between. In germline, CDR1 is MNHEY, CDR2 SMNVEV (reference sequence). CDR3 length: 12 amino acids. This clonotype was obtained from an older man with acute or convalescent COVID-19. The chain is built from TRBV27 and TRBJ2-7; D call uncertain. The sample consisted of peripheral blood. CDR3 DNA: TGTGCCAGCGGTCTTTTAGCCTACGAGCAGTACTTC. Translating it yields CASGLLAYEQYF.